The 19 T cell receptor beta chains presented below share a single source sample, sequenced in a study of T cells in Graves' hyperthyroidism and ophthalmopathy. The CDR3 regions of TCR beta were amplified from RNA transcripts. Carried out on the TCR CDR3, a first-round RT-PCR used the HTBI primer set. Each CDR3 protein is one row after TCRdb ran MiXCR on the multiplex PCR reads. Here the sample spans around 580,000 distinct CDR3 sequences, over 15% being singletons. Sample: blood. All receptors derive from a woman between 18 and 29 years old with Graves' hyperthyroidism.

V gene TRBV20-1 combines with J gene TRBJ1-2; TRBD1 matches at 7 bases. This CDR3 comprises 12 residues. In germline, CDR1 is DFQATT, CDR2 SNEGSKA (reference sequence). V was pared by 6 bases and J by 4 bases, with 5 bases of the junction left unmatched. The CDR3 protein is CSAARGSYGYTF. The CDR3 DNA sequence: TGCAGTGCGGCCAGGGGGAGCTATGGCTACACCTTC.

This clonotype was seen a handful of times. The chain is built from TRBV20-1 and TRBJ2-1, with TRBD1 matching 7 bases. Germline V gene sequence: CDR1 DFQATT, CDR2 SNEGSKA (reference sequence). V lost 6 bases to trimming and J lost 2 bases; unmatched junction nucleotides: 13. The CDR3 loop spans 16 amino acids. This CDR3 reads CSAPRYRQGTYNEQFF. The CDR3 DNA is TGCAGTGCCCCTCGCTATCGACAGGGCACCTACAATGAGCAGTTCTTC.

The genes are TRBV19 and TRBJ1-2; TRBD1 might be the D (6 bases). The ends were cut back, 7 bases at V and 7 bases at J, with 25 bases in the middle. The CDR3 has 16 residues. Germline CDR1 is LNHDA and CDR2 is SQIVND (reference sequence). The CDR3 here is CASTQRDPGGLGGYTF. Here the CDR3 DNA reads TGTGCCAGTACGCAACGGGACCCGGGGGGCCTGGGTGGCTACACCTTC.

This clonotype was counted ten times or more. The CDR3 DNA sequence: TGTGCCAGCAGCCGAGAGACAGTGATCCCGAGGAACACTGAAGCTTTCTTT. This translates into CASSRETVIPRNTEAFF. The chain employs TRBV14 and TRBJ1-1, with D perhaps matching TRBD1 (5 bases). The CDR3 spans 17 residues. V gave up 4 bases and J gave up 1 base, with 19 bases separating them. CDR1 SGHDN and CDR2 FVKESK come from the germline V gene.

The sample holds many counts of this clonotype. The chain has TRBV20-1 and TRBJ2-2, with D tentatively TRBD1 (5 bases). The germline gives CDR1 DFQATT, CDR2 SNEGSKA (reference sequence). V gave up 0 bases and J gave up 0 bases, with 11 bases separating them. The CDR3 runs 16 residues. CDR3 loop: CSARDAGIANTGELFF. The CDR3 coding sequence is TGCAGTGCTAGAGATGCAGGGATAGCGAACACCGGGGAGCTGTTTTTT.

The chain carries TRBV7-2 and TRBJ1-2, with no clear D. The CDR3 is made up of 16 amino acids. The ends were cut back, 3 bases at V and 4 bases at J, with 18 bases in the middle. The germline V gene has CDR1 SGHTA and CDR2 FQGNSA. CDR3 residues: CASSFPSSRGSYGYTF. The CDR3 region has the DNA TGTGCCAGCAGCTTCCCGTCCTCCCGCGGAAGCTATGGCTACACCTTC.

This clonotype was detected many times. The V gene is TRBV2, the J gene TRBJ2-1; 13 bases align to TRBD2. Looked up from germline, CDR1 is SNHLY and CDR2 is FYNNEI. The CDR3 covers 17 residues. J gave up 7 bases and V 10 bases, and 16 bases lay outside the gene matches. The CDR3 here is CATPPPPGTSGINEQFF. CDR3 coding DNA: TGTGCCACCCCCCCCCCCCCAGGGACTAGCGGGATAAATGAGCAGTTCTTC.

The V and J genes are TRBV6-1 and TRBJ2-3; TRBD2 matches 11 bases. The V gene end was trimmed by 2 bases and the J gene end by 0 bases; junction bases not matched to a gene: 10. The length of the CDR3 is 19 residues. Germline V gene sequence: CDR1 MNHNS, CDR2 SASEGT. The CDR3 nucleotides are TGTGCCAGCAGTGAATTGACTAGCGGGGCTTTTTCTAGCACAGATACGCAGTATTTT. Its protein product is CASSELTSGAFSSTDTQYF.

V usage is TRBV28 and J usage is TRBJ1-6; D is ambiguous. The germline V and J ends were trimmed by 1 base and 0 bases, with 7 bases remaining between them. There are 16 residues in the CDR3. CDR1 and CDR2 (germline): MDHEN, SYDVKM. CDR3 nucleotide sequence: TGTGCCAGCAGTTTATTACAGAGCTCCTATAATTCACCCCTCCACTTT. Its protein is CASSLLQSSYNSPLHF.

The CDR3 DNA reads as TGTGCCAGCAGTAACGGGCCAGTCGGCTTTTCACCCCTCCACTTT. This codes for CASSNGPVGFSPLHF. V and J are TRBV6-5 and TRBJ1-6, with no clear D. Trimming cost V 5 bases and J 9 bases, with 17 bases left between them. The germline V gene encodes CDR1 MNHEY and CDR2 SVGAGI. CDR3 length: 15 residues.

This clonotype was detected ten times or more. The chain has TRBV2 and TRBJ2-3; D unresolved. CDR1 and CDR2 from the germline V gene are SNHLY and FYNNEI. The CDR3 runs to 10 residues. The V end lost 8 bases, the J end lost 3 bases, and 3 bases lay between the germline ends. Here the CDR3 DNA reads TGTGCCAGCGTTACAGATACGCAGTATTTT. Protein sequence: CASVTDTQYF.

This clonotype was recorded a few times. The chain is built from TRBV28 and TRBJ1-2, with TRBD1 identical over 9 bases. The V segment lost 6 bases and the J segment 5 bases; nucleotides outside the gene matches: 7. The CDR3 is 14 residues long. Germline V lookup: CDR1 MDHEN, CDR2 SYDVKM. The CDR3 sequence: CASSPGQGMYGYTF. The CDR3 DNA follows: TGTGCCAGCAGCCCGGGACAGGGAATGTATGGCTACACCTTC.

This clonotype was picked up many times. The chain recombines TRBV20-1 with TRBJ1-2, with D uncertain. This CDR3 is built from 13 residues. Germline loops: CDR1 DFQATT, CDR2 SNEGSKA (reference sequence). Trimming cost V 1 base and J 8 bases, with 14 bases left between them. CDR3 loop: CSARVGPSVGYTF. The CDR3 DNA is TGCAGTGCTAGAGTTGGGCCATCCGTAGGCTACACCTTC.

This clonotype was counted only a few times. This chain joins TRBV18 and TRBJ1-3; TRBD1 matches 8 bases. CDR1 is KGHSH, CDR2 LQKENI, per germline. The CDR3 sequence is 15 residues long. The V gene end was trimmed by 6 bases and the J gene end by 4 bases; junction bases not matched to a gene: 8. This CDR3 reads CASSLTGAEGNTIYF. In DNA, the CDR3 is TGTGCCAGCTCGCTGACAGGGGCGGAAGGAAACACCATATATTTT. Looking up the rest from reference TRBV18 and TRBJ1-3 gives the full variable domain: NAGVMQNPRHLVRRRGQEARLRCSPMKGHSHVYWYRQLPEEGLKFMVYLQKENIIDESGMPKERFSAEFPKEGPSILRIQQVVRGDSAAYFCASSLTGAEGNTIYFGEGSWLTVV.

CDR3 in amino acids: CATSDPSLGPRGLGTQYF. The CDR3 nucleotides read TGTGCCACCAGTGATCCCTCTCTTGGGCCTCGAGGACTCGGTACGCAGTATTTT. The genes are TRBV24-1 and TRBJ2-3, with a possible D match to TRBD2 (5 bases). CDR1 and CDR2 from the germline V gene are KGHDR and SFDVKD. Trimming pared 3 bases from V and 8 bases from J, leaving 26 bases between. This CDR3 is built from 18 residues.

The chain uses TRBV27 and TRBJ2-2; D may be TRBD1 or TRBD2 (5 bases each). Germline lookup yields CDR1 MNHEY and CDR2 SMNVEV (reference sequence). The CDR3 consists of 13 residues. V lost 3 bases and J 7 bases, leaving 9 bases between the germline ends. In DNA, the CDR3 is TGTGCCAGCAGTTTTGGGGGAATCGGGGAGCTGTTTTTT. It yields the protein CASSFGGIGELFF.

This clonotype was detected many times. J is TRBJ1-1 and V is TRBV19; D is unclear. Germline assignment: CDR1 LNHDA and CDR2 SQIVND (reference sequence). Trimming shortened V by 3 bases and J by 0 bases, and 8 bases separated the two germline ends. The CDR3 is 14 amino acids. The CDR3 loop is CASSIDTLNTEAFF. CDR3 DNA sequence: TGTGCCAGTAGTATTGACACCCTGAACACTGAAGCTTTCTTT.

In this sample, this clonotype turned up many times. V is TRBV28 and J is TRBJ2-1, with a weak D call TRBD2 (5 bases). Germline V gives CDR1 MDHEN, CDR2 SYDVKM. V lost 4 bases, J lost 3 bases, and 10 bases lay in between. The CDR3 contains 14 residues. The CDR3 nucleotides read TGTGCCAGCAGTTACGGGAAGTTCTACAATGAGCAGTTCTTC. Translation gives CASSYGKFYNEQFF.

The chain employs TRBV10-3 and TRBJ2-5; 9 bases align to TRBD2. The J segment lost 3 bases and the V segment lost 6 bases, leaving 8 bases of the junction unmatched. Germline V gene lookup returns CDR1 ENHRY and CDR2 SYGVKD. CDR3 length: 15 residues. This CDR3 reads CAIRATASGEETQYF. In DNA, the CDR3 is TGTGCCATCAGAGCGACGGCTAGCGGGGAAGAGACCCAGTACTTC.